Shown below are 23 T cell receptor beta chains from a single sample sequenced in a study of vaccination and CD4 T cells after COVID-19. Treatment of the sample: roughly ten-day PBMC culture with coronavirus spike peptide pools or control peptides (ViraFEST assay). Sequencing of the DNA from cultured CD4+ T cells was carried out with the Oncomine TCR Beta short-read assay. MiXCR, run by TCRdb on the PCR reads, gives a single entry per CDR3 protein. The sample shows some 13,000 distinct CDR3 sequences, 50% of them seen only once. These receptors' targets are unknown. Material: CD4+ T cells from blood, cultured in vitro. These receptors were collected from a human donor who had recovered from COVID-19.

This clonotype was counted only a few times. The DNA for the CDR3 is TGCGCCAGCAGTGAGTCGACTGGAAGAGTCTCGGGGCTTCTCACAGATACGCAGTATTTT. This encodes CASSESTGRVSGLLTDTQYF. This chain connects TRBV10-1 to TRBJ2-3; tentatively, D is TRBD1 or TRBD2 (5 bases each). The CDR3 is made up of 20 amino acids. The germline CDR1 and CDR2 sequences are WNHNN and SYGVQD (reference sequence). V lost 0 bases and J lost 2, with 24 bases in between.

This chain uses TRBV18 with TRBJ1-1; no definite D call. Per germline, CDR1 KGHSH and CDR2 LQKENI. V lost 6 bases and J 0 bases, leaving 11 bases between the germline ends. CDR3 length: 14 amino acids. CDR3 in amino acids: CASSVSQMNTEAFF. CDR3 sequence (DNA): TGTGCCAGCTCTGTTTCCCAAATGAACACTGAAGCTTTCTTT.

The V gene is TRBV20-1, the J gene TRBJ1-4; D uncertain. V lost 3 bases, J lost 3 bases, and 5 bases lay in between. Germline CDR1 is DFQATT and CDR2 is SNEGSKA (reference sequence). CDR3 length: 12 residues. The CDR3 bases are TGCAGTGCTAGGGGATCTAATGAAAAACTGTTTTTT. It yields the protein CSARGSNEKLFF.

This chain connects TRBV6-2 or TRBV6-3 to TRBJ2-1; 13 bases match TRBD2. Germline values: CDR1 MNHEY, CDR2 SVGEGT. This CDR3 is built from 14 residues. V lost 2 bases and J lost 11; bases outside the gene matches: 3. The CDR3 DNA follows: TGTGCCAGCAGTTACAGACTAGCGGGGGGCCAGCAGTTCTTC. It encodes CASSYRLAGGQQFF.

The chain recombines TRBV20-1 with TRBJ1-2, with a possible D match to TRBD1 (5 bases). Germline V gene lookup returns CDR1 DFQATT and CDR2 SNEGSKA (reference sequence). This CDR3 spans 16 amino acids. V was trimmed by 3 bases and J by 2 bases, leaving 19 bases between them. As DNA, the CDR3 is TGCAGTGCTAGGGGATGGGGGGGAAGGTCCAACTATGGCTACACCTTC. Its translation: CSARGWGGRSNYGYTF.

The chain combines TRBV19 with TRBJ2-7; 9 bases match TRBD1. The V segment lost 6 bases and the J segment 1 base; nucleotides outside the gene matches: 7. The germline CDR1 and CDR2 sequences are LNHDA and SQIVND (reference sequence). This CDR3 has 15 amino acids. The DNA of the CDR3 is TGTGCCAGTAGCCGGATCGGACAGGGGTCCTACGAGCAGTACTTC. It encodes CASSRIGQGSYEQYF.

The rearrangement links TRBV30 to TRBJ1-5; the D is unclear. The V and J ends lost 0 bases and 1 base respectively, with 7 bases between them. The CDR3 is made up of 14 amino acids. Germline CDR1 GTSNPN, CDR2 SVGIG (reference sequence). The CDR3 protein is CAWSVRVSNQPQHF. The CDR3 nucleotides are TGTGCCTGGAGTGTACGGGTGAGCAATCAGCCCCAGCATTTT.

The chain employs TRBV7-8 and TRBJ2-7; 8 positions agree with TRBD2. Germline V gene sequence: CDR1 SGHVS, CDR2 FQNEAQ. The CDR3 is 15 residues long. V lost 4 bases and J lost 6; bases outside the gene matches: 11. The CDR3 DNA is TGTGCCAGCAGCTCCAACTCCCGGACTAGCAGCGAGCAGTACTTC. Translating it yields CASSSNSRTSSEQYF.

The CDR3 nucleotides are TGTGCCAGCAGTTTAGTCGGAGGGCTCTACGAGCAGTACTTC. This translates into CASSLVGGLYEQYF. The rearrangement joins TRBV12-3 or TRBV12-4 to TRBJ2-7; a possible D gene is TRBD2 (6 bases). The V end lost 1 base, the J end lost 3 bases, and 10 bases lay between the germline ends. This CDR3 is built from 14 residues.

This clonotype was seen a handful of times. In nucleotides, the CDR3 is TGTGCCAGCAGCCTTTCTCGCGGACTCCTGAACACTGAAGCTTTCTTT. It codes for CASSLSRGLLNTEAFF. This sequence joins TRBV7-2 and TRBJ1-1; D remains unclear. Trimming took 5 bases from V and 0 from J, leaving 16 bases between them. The germline CDR1 and CDR2 sequences are SGHTA and FQGNSA. This CDR3 contains 16 residues.

V and J are TRBV10-3 and TRBJ2-6; D is ambiguous. Deletions cut 10 bases from V and 1 base from J, with 14 bases between. The CDR3 loop spans 15 amino acids. In germline, CDR1 is ENHRY, CDR2 SYGVKD. The CDR3 is CATGQEISGANVLTF. The CDR3 nucleotides are TGTGCCACCGGTCAGGAGATATCTGGGGCCAACGTCCTGACTTTC.

The rearrangement links TRBV19 to TRBJ2-4; D tentatively fits TRBD1 or TRBD2 (6 bases each). CDR1 is LNHDA and CDR2 is SQIVND in the germline V gene (reference sequence). Between the trimmed V and J ends, which lost 6 bases and 6 bases, there was a span of 12 bases. The CDR3 has 13 residues. As DNA, the CDR3 is TGTGCCAGTAGGGAGGGGGGTAGAAACATTCAGTACTTC. This gives the protein CASREGGRNIQYF. Looking up the rest from reference TRBV19 and TRBJ2-4 gives the full variable domain: DGGITQSPKYLFRKEGQNVTLSCEQNLNHDAMYWYRQDPGQGLRLIYYSQIVNDFQKGDIAEGYSVSREKKESFPLTVTSAQKNPTAFYLCASREGGRNIQYFGAGTRLSVL.

The sample holds a few counts of this clonotype. This chain links TRBV6-1 with TRBJ1-5, with 7 bases matching TRBD1. Germline-derived CDR1 and CDR2 are MNHNS and SASEGT. CDR3 length: 13 amino acids. Trimming took 8 bases from V and 7 from J; bases not matched to a gene: 8. The CDR3 DNA sequence: TGTGCCAGCGGGACAGTTATAGGCCAGCCCCAGCATTTT. Protein product: CASGTVIGQPQHF.

The chain carries TRBV11-3 and TRBJ2-7; D is unresolved. The length of the CDR3 is 13 residues. V was clipped by 3 bases and J by 1 base, with 7 bases between them. Germline V gene lookup returns CDR1 SGHNT and CDR2 YENEEA. The CDR3: CASSFEESYEQYF. CDR3 coding DNA: TGTGCCAGCAGCTTCGAGGAGTCCTACGAGCAGTACTTC.

This clonotype appeared a few times. The CDR3 DNA reads TGCAGTGCTAGCGCCAGGTACAATGAGCAGTTCTTC. It translates to CSASARYNEQFF. The chain links TRBV20-1 to TRBJ2-1; no clear D. Per germline, CDR1 DFQATT and CDR2 SNEGSKA (reference sequence). The V end was cut by 3 bases, the J end by 4 bases, with 7 bases between. This CDR3 region has 12 residues.

The chain recombines TRBV30 with TRBJ2-3, with no clear D. Germline V gene data show CDR1 as GTSNPN and CDR2 as SVGIG (reference sequence). V lost 4 bases to trimming and J lost 1 base, with 9 bases between them. This CDR3 contains 13 residues. In DNA, the CDR3 is TGTGCCTGGACGGTTGGAGGCACAGATACGCAGTATTTT. The encoded protein is CAWTVGGTDTQYF.

V is TRBV5-4 and J is TRBJ1-2; possibly TRBD1 for D (5 bases). The V end was cut by 0 bases, the J end by 2 bases, with 11 bases between. Per the germline V gene, CDR1 is SGHNT and CDR2 is YYREEE (reference sequence). The CDR3 length is 15 residues. The CDR3 coding sequence is TGTGCCAGCAGCTTGGCTGGGGGTTCAAACTATGGCTACACCTTC. Translated, it gives CASSLAGGSNYGYTF.

This chain joins TRBV12-3 or TRBV12-4 and TRBJ2-3, with D perhaps being TRBD1 or TRBD2 (6 bases each). The CDR3 length is 15 residues. V lost 3 bases to trimming and J lost 2 bases, with 12 bases between them. The CDR3 coding sequence is TGTGCCAGCAGTTTTGGGGGCGGGGCCACAGATACGCAGTATTTT. Translated: CASSFGGGATDTQYF.

The chain uses TRBV20-1 and TRBJ2-7; a possible D gene is TRBD2 (6 bases). V shed 5 bases and J shed 4 bases, with 12 bases lying between them. This CDR3 contains 12 residues. CDR1 is DFQATT, CDR2 SNEGSKA, per germline (reference sequence). CDR3 sequence: CSAGTQGYEQYF. The CDR3 DNA sequence: TGCAGTGCTGGGACTCAGGGTTACGAGCAGTACTTC.

This clonotype was picked up a small number of times. The gene calls are TRBV12-3 or TRBV12-4 and TRBJ1-5; TRBD1 is a possible D gene (5 bases). This CDR3 spans 17 amino acids. V was clipped by 2 bases and J by 3 bases, with 17 bases between them. The CDR3 loop reads CASSLRGLQGPNQPQHF. CDR3 in DNA: TGTGCCAGCAGTTTAAGGGGACTCCAAGGACCCAATCAGCCCCAGCATTTT.

The V call is TRBV11-2, the J call TRBJ2-1, with 8 bases lining up with TRBD2. Per germline, CDR1 SGHAT and CDR2 FQNNGV. The length of the CDR3 is 15 residues. The V segment lost 8 bases and the J segment 8 bases; nucleotides outside the gene matches: 14. For the CDR3, the DNA is TGTGCCAGCCGCATGGTCGGGCGGGGGGTCTATGAGCAGTTCTTC. This translates into CASRMVGRGVYEQFF. Full variable domain (outside the CDR3, taken from reference TRBV11-2 and TRBJ2-1): EAGVAQSPRYKIIEKRQSVAFWCNPISGHATLYWYQQILGQGPKLLIQFQNNGVVDDSQLPKDRFSAERLKGVDSTLKIQPAKLEDSAVYLCASRMVGRGVYEQFFGPGTRLTVL.

This chain connects TRBV27 to TRBJ1-1, with 8 bases matching TRBD1. There are 15 residues in the CDR3. The trim removed 2 bases at V and 5 bases at J, leaving 7 bases unmatched. Germline values: CDR1 MNHEY, CDR2 SMNVEV (reference sequence). The DNA of the CDR3 is TGTGCCAGCAGTTTAAACACAGGGGGACAAACTGAAGCTTTCTTT. Translation: CASSLNTGGQTEAFF.

CDR3: CASSEAGLANTDTQYF. CDR3 DNA sequence: TGTGCCAGCAGTGAAGCGGGACTAGCGAACACAGATACGCAGTATTTT. The genes are TRBV2 and TRBJ2-3; TRBD2 aligns across 10 bases. The CDR3 sequence is 16 residues long. Germline V gives CDR1 SNHLY, CDR2 FYNNEI. Germline trimming cut 0 bases from V and 2 bases from J; bases unmatched to any gene: 2.